This entry concerns a single T cell receptor (beta chain). The assay was immunoSEQ multiplex PCR, and TCRdb's table has in-frame clones only and misses some. The repertoire holds under 200,000 clones, with more than 75% as singletons. V lost 7 bases and J lost 7; bases outside the gene matches: 14. Germline V gene sequence: CDR1 MNHEY, CDR2 SVGAGI. The CDR3 sequence is 15 residues long. These data are taken from a study of blood T cell repertoires in COVID-19. About the study: The United States, Italy and Spain provided the acute and convalescent COVID-19 samples.

The sequencing input was peripheral blood. This TCR derives from a man aged 35 to 55 with active or convalescent COVID-19. The V call is TRBV6-5, the J call TRBJ1-2; TRBD1 aligns across 8 bases. The CDR3 loop is CASTPPGDRGGGYTF. The CDR3 DNA is TGTGCCAGCACCCCTCCCGGAGACAGGGGCGGTGGCTACACCTTC.